This T cell receptor beta chain was documented in a study of blood T cell repertoires in COVID-19 (TCRdb year 2020). As for the study more broadly: The collaborator samples originated in the United States, Italy and Spain and spanned the acute and convalescent phases of COVID-19. The repertoires were released in a freely available public database intended as a resource for research on the immune response to SARS-CoV-2. Where available, HLA class I and class II types were taken from metadata supplied by the sample provider and were not determined by assay-based typing. A de-identified subject ID, COVID-19 status, age in years and sex were almost always included in the sample metadata. Samples came from the ongoing ImmuneRACE study (first 160 participants) plus 1,254 subjects from 6 global collaborators. The material from the prospective study consisted of cDNA or gDNA derived from T cells, B-cell-depleted T cells, or PBMCs. Deeply sampled blood TCRbeta repertoires from subjects exposed to, actively infected with, or recovered from COVID-19 were included in the dataset. Study-wide findings and limitations: Clinical and demographic metadata were provided uncurated, with the amount varying by source and participant.

TCRbeta CDR3 regions were amplified from genomic DNA by means of the immunoSEQ Assay, a bias-controlled multiplex PCR. Concerning the study's data processing: Nucleated cell counts per sample were estimated from amplification of reference gene primers within the assay. Sequence reads were collapsed and filtered to measure the absolute abundance of every unique TCRbeta CDR3 rearrangement. For each sample, productive Simpson clonality was calculated as the square root of Simpson's diversity index over productive rearrangements. TCRdb re-hosts the immuneACCESS table, in-frame sequences only. Its copies lack some clones; in the studies checked, an unresolved V gene accounts for under half of them, and the cause for the rest is not known. From that table come the V and J calls and clone size; the DNA was used to work out D and trimming. A total of tens of thousands of clones appear in this sample, over 70% of them only once. Around a sixth of the sample is in the top ten clones.

As for this clone: Its cognate antigen has yet to be identified. No much larger clone is present one base from it, and per-base qualities are unavailable.

Collaborating institutions collected whole blood in K2EDTA tubes following their own protocols. For TCRbeta analysis, collaborator samples were shipped as frozen whole blood, as isolated PBMCs, or as DNA extracted from either sample type. The clonotype comes from a human donor in a cohort sampled during active COVID-19. Sequenced material: peripheral blood.

The sequenced DNA: TGTGCCAGCAGTTTAGGACAGGGTTACGTCCTGACTTTC. This translates into CASSLGQGYVLTF. The chain is made from TRBV12-3 or TRBV12-4 and TRBJ2-6, with 7 central nucleotides matching TRBD1. Including cysteine and phenylalanine, the CDR3 has 13 amino acids. Only the CDR3 region is kept as DNA, spanning 39 bases read in frame from base 1. Germline trimming: 1 base from V, 11 bases from J; junction bases outside gene matches: 2.